The rows below give T cell receptor beta chains drawn from one sample of a study of cytomegalovirus exposure and HLA in healthy donors. Assay: immunoSEQ multiplex PCR; the TCRdb copy retains only in-frame clones and omits some. In the table there are about 92,000 clones, approximately 84% of which are singletons. The sequencing input was PBMCs. These TCRs come from a woman under 30 in good health and CMV-seropositive. Each CDR3 is given with its conserved first and last residue. Each record gives: V gene, D gene, clone size, J gene, CDR3 protein. A D gene is named only where the DNA matches it firmly. Clone sizes are given selectively: once, few, many, or a class where the clone is expanded.

V gene: TRBV7-6
D gene: TRBD1
clone size: .
J gene: TRBJ2-6
CDR3 protein: CASSNPGQGSSGANVLTF

V gene: TRBV9
D gene: TRBD1
clone size: .
J gene: TRBJ1-5
CDR3 protein: CASSATDRVNQPQHF

V gene: TRBV2
D gene: TRBD1
clone size: .
J gene: TRBJ1-2
CDR3 protein: CASGTGYDGYTF

V gene: TRBV5-6
D gene: .
clone size: .
J gene: TRBJ2-1
CDR3 protein: CASSLAGENEQFF

V gene: TRBV5-1
D gene: .
clone size: .
J gene: TRBJ1-4
CDR3 protein: CASSLVGRGNEKLFF

V gene: TRBV5-4
D gene: .
clone size: .
J gene: TRBJ2-5
CDR3 protein: CASSLTGDRGTQYF

V gene: TRBV25-1
D gene: TRBD1
clone size: few
J gene: TRBJ2-7
CDR3 protein: CASSDTRDSHSYEQYF

V gene: TRBV6-4
D gene: TRBD1
clone size: medium-sized
J gene: TRBJ2-6
CDR3 protein: CASSEGGASGANVLTF

V gene: TRBV6-1
D gene: .
clone size: .
J gene: TRBJ1-4
CDR3 protein: CASSELGGSEKLFF

V gene: TRBV5-6
D gene: .
clone size: .
J gene: TRBJ2-7
CDR3 protein: CASSFPPWDTKYEQYF

V gene: TRBV7-9
D gene: .
clone size: .
J gene: TRBJ2-5
CDR3 protein: CASSFRETQYF

V gene: TRBV5-4
D gene: TRBD2
clone size: .
J gene: TRBJ2-7
CDR3 protein: CASSLNAGVVYEQYF

V gene: TRBV2
D gene: .
clone size: .
J gene: TRBJ1-5
CDR3 protein: CASSERSGRSQPQHF

V gene: TRBV5-6
D gene: TRBD2
clone size: .
J gene: TRBJ2-1
CDR3 protein: CASSLWLAGKSGNEQFF

V gene: TRBV12-5
D gene: TRBD2
clone size: once
J gene: TRBJ2-3
CDR3 protein: CASGPGTNTDTQYF

V gene: TRBV2
D gene: TRBD2
clone size: .
J gene: TRBJ2-7
CDR3 protein: CASSEYLAGATTYEQYF

V gene: TRBV6-1
D gene: .
clone size: .
J gene: TRBJ1-1
CDR3 protein: CASGGGLRGEAFF

V gene: TRBV27
D gene: .
clone size: once
J gene: TRBJ2-7
CDR3 protein: CASSLASRSHEQYF

V gene: TRBV7-8
D gene: .
clone size: .
J gene: TRBJ1-1
CDR3 protein: CASSPRRVAEAFF

V gene: TRBV6-6
D gene: .
clone size: .
J gene: TRBJ1-1
CDR3 protein: CASSFNMNTEAFF

V gene: TRBV5-1
D gene: TRBD2
clone size: .
J gene: TRBJ2-1
CDR3 protein: CASSLSGRGHNEQFF

V gene: TRBV6-5
D gene: TRBD2
clone size: once
J gene: TRBJ2-1
CDR3 protein: CASSSGLAYEQFF

V gene: TRBV6-5
D gene: TRBD2
clone size: .
J gene: TRBJ2-1
CDR3 protein: CASSYQGLAGGNEQFF

V gene: TRBV27
D gene: TRBD1
clone size: .
J gene: TRBJ1-3
CDR3 protein: CASSNRGQVGNTIYF

V gene: TRBV13
D gene: TRBD2
clone size: .
J gene: TRBJ2-5
CDR3 protein: CASSSGLAGGETQYF

V gene: TRBV6-1
D gene: .
clone size: .
J gene: TRBJ2-5
CDR3 protein: CASMTSTAQETQYF

V gene: TRBV6-6
D gene: TRBD1
clone size: .
J gene: TRBJ2-7
CDR3 protein: CASSYRQGRSGEQYF

V gene: TRBV28
D gene: TRBD1
clone size: few
J gene: TRBJ1-2
CDR3 protein: CASSLGTGGNYGYTF

V gene: TRBV19
D gene: .
clone size: .
J gene: TRBJ1-1
CDR3 protein: CASSTSATASPEAFF

V gene: TRBV2
D gene: TRBD1
clone size: once
J gene: TRBJ1-4
CDR3 protein: CASRGTGFEKLFF

V gene: TRBV25-1
D gene: .
clone size: once
J gene: TRBJ2-2
CDR3 protein: CASSGGPLWAGELFF

V gene: TRBV4-2
D gene: TRBD2
clone size: few
J gene: TRBJ2-7
CDR3 protein: CASSQDLGRAPEQYF

V gene: TRBV27
D gene: .
clone size: .
J gene: TRBJ1-1
CDR3 protein: CASSLIQGHKEAFF

V gene: TRBV15
D gene: TRBD1
clone size: .
J gene: TRBJ2-3
CDR3 protein: CATSRGDSSTDTQYF

V gene: TRBV5-8
D gene: TRBD1
clone size: .
J gene: TRBJ2-7
CDR3 protein: CASSLRAGGWYEQYF

V gene: TRBV19
D gene: .
clone size: .
J gene: TRBJ1-2
CDR3 protein: CAKNRLGNGYTF

V gene: TRBV5-1
D gene: TRBD1
clone size: .
J gene: TRBJ2-2
CDR3 protein: CASSYRQGDTGELFF